Below, 17 T cell receptor beta chains from the same sample are listed, as sequenced in a study of beta chain features in type 1 diabetes. The authors reverse transcribed all of the isolated RNA, so sequencing captured expressed TCRB transcripts. Only in-frame clones appear in the TCRdb table, and some are missing; sequencing was by immunoSEQ multiplex PCR. The sample shows more than 300,000 clones, around 7.6% of them seen only once. Sequenced material: central memory CD4+ T cells from blood. Receptors originate from a woman between 18 and 29 years old in good health.

Only a few counts were recorded for this clone. V usage is TRBV5-1 and J usage is TRBJ2-3, with TRBD1 identical over 7 bases. Germline CDR1 reads SGHRS; CDR2 reads YFSETQ. Trimming took 0 bases from V and 4 from J; bases not matched to a gene: 5. The CDR3 runs 15 residues. Here the CDR3 reads CASSLDLQGPDTQYF. The CDR3 DNA reads as TGCGCCAGCAGCTTGGATCTACAGGGGCCAGATACGCAGTATTTT.

This clone was observed many times. CDR3 sequence (DNA): TGTGCCAGCAGCCCGCGGTCCAACTTCAACACCGGGGAGCTGTTTTTT. Protein sequence: CASSPRSNFNTGELFF. J is TRBJ2-2 and V is TRBV7-6; D remains unclear. With 5 bases removed from V and 2 bases from J, the gap between germline ends came to 15 bases. The CDR3 totals 16 residues. In germline, CDR1 is SGHVS, CDR2 FNYEAQ.

The V and J genes are TRBV5-1 and TRBJ2-1, with D perhaps matching TRBD2 (5 bases). Trimming pared 4 bases from V and 11 bases from J, leaving 16 bases between. Germline V CDR1 and CDR2: SGHRS, YFSETQ. The CDR3 is 13 residues long. In DNA form, the CDR3 reads TGCGCCAGCAGCCAGGACTTAAGGTATCAGCAGTTCTTC. Translation: CASSQDLRYQQFF.

In this sample, this clone turned up a few times. The chain couples TRBV28 to TRBJ2-5; no firm D call. Germline V gene data show CDR1 as MDHEN and CDR2 as SYDVKM. V gave up 11 bases and J gave up 5 bases, with 15 bases separating them. The CDR3 covers 12 residues. The CDR3 DNA follows: TGTGCCTCCTCGGCTAATGGGGAGACCCAGTACTTC. Protein sequence: CASSANGETQYF.

The genes are TRBV18 and TRBJ2-6, with D possibly TRBD1 on 6 matching bases. Germline V gives CDR1 KGHSH, CDR2 LQKENI. The ends were cut back, 4 bases at V and 4 bases at J, with 11 bases in the middle. This CDR3 comprises 15 residues. The CDR3 nucleotides are TGTGCCAGCTCACAATCAGGGGTCGGGGCCAACGTCCTGACTTTC. Amino acids: CASSQSGVGANVLTF.

At least ten counts were recorded for this clone. The chain recombines TRBV28 with TRBJ1-4; the D gene is possibly TRBD1 (6 bases). Deletions cut 5 bases from V and 7 bases from J, with 14 bases between. The CDR3 extends over 14 amino acids. The germline gives CDR1 MDHEN, CDR2 SYDVKM. The CDR3 here is CASSTQGGSEKLFF. The CDR3, as DNA: TGTGCCAGCAGTACACAGGGCGGTAGTGAAAAACTGTTTTTT.

This clone was seen a handful of times. The chain has TRBV5-1 and TRBJ1-1; 9 nucleotides agree with TRBD1. Trimming removed 5 bases from V and 4 bases from J; junction bases left unmatched: 6. CDR1 SGHRS and CDR2 YFSETQ come from the germline V gene. This CDR3 is built from 14 residues. CDR3 region: CASRQGAPSTEAFF. The CDR3 DNA reads as TGCGCCAGCAGACAGGGGGCTCCGAGCACTGAAGCTTTCTTT.

The chain carries TRBV11-1 and TRBJ2-5, with 7 bases that match TRBD1. Germline V gene sequence: CDR1 SGHAT, CDR2 FQDESV (reference sequence). The CDR3 has 14 amino acids. V was pared by 3 bases and J by 5 bases, with 6 bases of the junction left unmatched. The CDR3 protein is CASSFTGAGETQYF. The CDR3 DNA reads as TGTGCCAGCAGCTTTACAGGGGCCGGGGAGACCCAGTACTTC.

This clone was recorded a few times. The chain combines TRBV5-6 with TRBJ2-1; D call uncertain. In germline, CDR1 is SGHDT, CDR2 YYEEEE. This CDR3 comprises 17 residues. Trimming removed 5 bases at V and 3 bases at J, with 21 bases between. For the CDR3, the DNA is TGTGCCAGCAGACGCTGGTTTCTAATCGGTCACTACAATGAGCAGTTCTTC. Residues: CASRRWFLIGHYNEQFF.

This CDR3 is CSGQGKNTGELFF. CDR3 DNA: TGCAGCGGACAGGGGAAGAACACCGGGGAGCTGTTTTTT. This chain links TRBV29-1 with TRBJ2-2; 8 positions match TRBD1. The CDR3 runs to 13 residues. The V and J ends lost 7 bases and 1 base, in that order; junction bases with no gene match: 2. Per germline, CDR1 SQVTM and CDR2 ANQGSEA.

The chain couples TRBV2 to TRBJ2-1, with a possible D match to TRBD1 (6 bases). Germline V gives CDR1 SNHLY, CDR2 FYNNEI. Trimming pared 6 bases from V and 9 bases from J, leaving 12 bases between. This CDR3 is 12 amino acids long. CDR3 loop: CASSPTGGEQFF. The CDR3 nucleotides read TGTGCCAGCAGCCCGACAGGAGGTGAGCAGTTCTTC.

In this sample, this clone turned up a few times. The chain is built from TRBV6-1 and TRBJ1-2; 8 bases match TRBD1. This CDR3 comprises 14 residues. The junction had 8 bases not matched to a gene; V was cut back by 6 bases and J by 5 bases. CDR1 is MNHNS, CDR2 SASEGT, per germline. The CDR3 reads CASRPGQAGYGYTF. The CDR3 DNA reads as TGTGCCAGCAGGCCGGGACAGGCGGGGTATGGCTACACCTTC.

This clone was detected only a few times. This chain uses TRBV18 with TRBJ2-1; D call uncertain. The CDR3 consists of 12 residues. Trimming removed 5 bases from V and 6 bases from J, with 8 bases in between. Germline loops: CDR1 KGHSH, CDR2 LQKENI. CDR3 sequence: CASSGVSNEQFF. Written as DNA, the CDR3 is TGTGCCAGCTCAGGGGTTAGCAATGAGCAGTTCTTC.

The chain combines TRBV11-2 with TRBJ1-2; D call uncertain. V lost 0 bases, J lost 2 bases, and 4 bases lay in between. There are 13 residues in the CDR3. Germline CDR1 is SGHAT and CDR2 is FQNNGV. The CDR3 sequence: CASSLDRNYGYTF. DNA for the CDR3: TGTGCCAGCAGCTTAGACAGGAACTATGGCTACACCTTC.

This clone was detected a few times. This sequence joins TRBV9 and TRBJ2-5; D is ambiguous. Germline CDR1 is SGDLS and CDR2 is YYNGEE. The CDR3 totals 12 residues. V was pared by 0 bases and J by 4 bases, with 4 bases between. CDR3 in amino acids: CASSVAGETQYF. Written as DNA, the CDR3 is TGTGCCAGCAGCGTAGCCGGAGAGACCCAGTACTTC.

This clone was observed a handful of times. This chain links TRBV2 with TRBJ2-1; tentative D call: TRBD2 (5 bases). With 5 bases removed from V and 6 bases from J, the gap between germline ends came to 11 bases. The CDR3 contains 13 residues. Per germline, CDR1 SNHLY and CDR2 FYNNEI. The CDR3 DNA reads TGTGCCAGCAGTTTACTCGAGGGCAATGAGCAGTTCTTC. This gives the protein CASSLLEGNEQFF. Using reference TRBV2 and TRBJ2-1 for the parts outside the CDR3, the full variable domain is EPEVTQTPSHQVTQMGQEVILRCVPISNHLYFYWYRQILGQKVEFLVSFYNNEISEKSEIFDDQFSVERPDGSNFTLKIRSTKLEDSAMYFCASSLLEGNEQFFGPGTRLTVL.

The chain carries TRBV7-9 and TRBJ1-5; unclear D gene. Germline CDR1 and CDR2: SEHNR and FQNEAQ (reference sequence). Trimming stripped 1 base from V and 5 bases from J, with 9 bases between. The CDR3 covers 14 residues. The CDR3 nucleotides are TGTGCCAGCAGCTTAGAGGGTCCATATCAGCCCCAGCATTTT. This translates into CASSLEGPYQPQHF.